A single T cell receptor beta chain is shown here with its context. The V gene's germline CDR1 is SGHAT and CDR2 FQNNGV. The junction had 9 bases not matched to a gene; V was cut back by 4 bases and J by 7 bases. This CDR3 spans 14 amino acids. Between 20 and 30 mg of unsorted bulk tissue served as the source from which RNA and DNA were co-extracted. With a constant-region primer, TCR beta cDNA was made from 450 to 650 ng of total RNA. Modified slightly, ARM-PCR produced TCR beta libraries over three nested multiplex PCR rounds. For approximately 11 cycles apiece, the opening two PCR rounds ran with TRBV1-TRBV30 forward primers and a C-beta reverse primer. TCRdb processed the multiplex PCR reads anew with MiXCR; each CDR3 protein has one entry. The profile shows about 130,000 distinct CDR3 sequences, 55% to 75% of them singletons. The source of the sample is a study of tumor-infiltrating lymphocytes in primary liver carcinoma.

The rearrangement joins TRBV11-2 to TRBJ2-5, with 7 bases lining up with TRBD2. The receptor was isolated from a woman aged 55-70 years with primary liver carcinoma and hepatitis B virus infection. Material: liver tumor tissue from sampling region 3. Subset specified: tumor region T3, left-lateral pole. In DNA, the CDR3 is TGTGCCAGCAGCTGGGGACGGGGGGAAGTGACCCAGTACTTC. It codes for CASSWGRGEVTQYF.